Listed below are T cell receptor beta chains from one sample, sequenced in a study of blood T cell repertoires in COVID-19. Assay: immunoSEQ multiplex PCR; the TCRdb copy retains only in-frame clones and omits some. This sample yields approximately 120,000 clones, of which around 85% are seen a single time; less than 3.5% belongs to the top ten. The sample was peripheral blood. These receptors were obtained from an elderly woman with COVID-19, enrolled during active disease. Both conserved end residues are trimmed from each CDR3.

>TRBJ1-2|TRBV2
ASSEGQGYGYT
>TRBJ2-2|TRBV7-7
ASSPRTGLNTGELF
>TRBJ1-3|TRBV27
ASSETGSGNTIY
>TRBJ2-3|TRBV4-2
ASSQDSTGGPTDTQY
>TRBJ1-2|TRBV5-6
ASSFGQANYGYT
>TRBJ1-6|TRBV15
ATTLDSSYNSPLH
>TRBJ2-7|TRBV5-1
ASTPGSSSYEQY
>TRBJ2-3|TRBV5-1
ASSSGPSTDTQY
>TRBJ2-7|TRBV20-1
SARQVYEQY
>TRBJ2-5|TRBV5-1
ASSAGTGLETQY
>TRBJ2-6|TRBV10-3
AIRGGQGLSGANVLT
>TRBJ2-7|TRBV18
ASSPNPLAGSYEQY
>TRBJ2-3|TRBV7-3
ASSREGDTLTDTQY
>TRBJ2-1|TRBV20-1
SASFSTGTGMNEQF
>TRBJ2-3|TRBV28
ASSNRGGGTDTQY
>TRBJ2-7|TRBV7-2
ASSFRDWGIGEQY
>TRBJ2-2|TRBV7-9
ASSRGQGFEELF
>TRBJ1-6|TRBV7-2
ASSLRDWGTEPLH
>TRBJ2-1|TRBV16
ASSQPGTNNEQF
>TRBJ1-3|TRBV9
ASNPRGTPGNTIY
>TRBJ2-3|TRBV7-8
ASNWAGADTQY
>TRBJ1-1|TRBV6-2/TRBV6-3
ASSYSIAGNTEAF
>TRBJ1-4|TRBV6-2/TRBV6-3
ASSYSRKIRQPSNEKLF
>TRBJ2-7|TRBV7-8
ASSLADRVGYEQY
>TRBJ1-1|TRBV19
ASSLGLAGNTEAF
>TRBJ2-2|TRBV5-1
ASSSRVTGELF
>TRBJ1-4|TRBV3-1/TRBV3-2
ASSQMGETNEKLF
>TRBJ2-3|TRBV6-6
ASSELVDTQY
>TRBJ2-6|TRBV15
ATSLGGYGANVLT
>TRBJ1-2|TRBV4-2
ASSQDGIVLGPYT
>TRBJ1-1|TRBV28
ASSLLTGENTEAF
>TRBJ2-6|TRBV6-2/TRBV6-3
ASSWDSSGANVLT
>TRBJ2-3|TRBV3-1/TRBV3-2
ASSQVGLAGEIRDTQY
>TRBJ2-5|TRBV3-1/TRBV3-2
ASSQGQETQY
>TRBJ2-1|TRBV7-3
ASSLTATGYNEQF
>TRBJ1-3|TRBV4-3
ASSLHRGGTAGNTIY
>TRBJ2-4|TRBV28
ASHPTGVMAKNIQY
>TRBJ2-5|TRBV7-2
ASSLAPGQGGETQY
>TRBJ2-1|TRBV10-3
AISGGTSHNEQF
>TRBJ2-7|TRBV7-2
ASSSRSNGYEQY
>TRBJ2-3|TRBV29-1
SAGSLAGRDTQY
>TRBJ2-1|TRBV4-3
ASSGRLAGVNEQF